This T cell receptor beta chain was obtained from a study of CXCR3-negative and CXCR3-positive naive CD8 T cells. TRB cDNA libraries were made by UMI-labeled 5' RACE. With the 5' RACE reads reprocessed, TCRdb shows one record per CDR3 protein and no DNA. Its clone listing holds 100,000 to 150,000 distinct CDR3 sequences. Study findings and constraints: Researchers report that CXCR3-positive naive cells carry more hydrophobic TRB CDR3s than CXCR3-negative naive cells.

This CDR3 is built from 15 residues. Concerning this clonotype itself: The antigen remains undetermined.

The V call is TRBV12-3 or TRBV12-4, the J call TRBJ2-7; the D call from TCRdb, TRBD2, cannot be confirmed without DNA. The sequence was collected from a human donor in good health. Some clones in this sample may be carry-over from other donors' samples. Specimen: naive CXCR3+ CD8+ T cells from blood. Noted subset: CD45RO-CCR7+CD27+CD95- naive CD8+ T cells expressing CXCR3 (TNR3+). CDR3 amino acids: CASSLGGGAPYEQYF.